This T cell receptor beta chain was documented in a study of blood T cell repertoires in COVID-19. At the level of the study: Collection of acute and convalescent COVID-19 samples took place in the United States, Italy and Spain. The cDNA or gDNA used as material had been derived from T cells, B-cell-depleted T cells, or PBMCs.

This clone is a singleton in its sample. People in the exposed group encountered a COVID-19 case within 2 weeks before entering the study. CDR3 length: 15 amino acids. CDR1 is LGHDT and CDR2 is YNNKEL in the germline V gene (reference sequence). Trimming cost V 4 bases and J 5 bases, with 17 bases left between them. Profiled with immunoSEQ multiplex PCR; TCRdb holds only in-frame clones, not every one. Of 150,000 or so clones listed, about nine tenths are singletons. Sequenced material: PBMCs or T cells enriched from blood (not recorded which). The chain couples TRBV3-1 (or the pseudogene TRBV3-2) to TRBJ1-1, with D perhaps TRBD1 (6 bases). The receptor was derived from a middle-aged woman who had been exposed to COVID-19. The CDR3 sequence is CASSLMGVRGTEAFF. DNA of the CDR3: TGTGCCAGCAGCCTTATGGGAGTAAGGGGGACTGAAGCTTTCTTT.